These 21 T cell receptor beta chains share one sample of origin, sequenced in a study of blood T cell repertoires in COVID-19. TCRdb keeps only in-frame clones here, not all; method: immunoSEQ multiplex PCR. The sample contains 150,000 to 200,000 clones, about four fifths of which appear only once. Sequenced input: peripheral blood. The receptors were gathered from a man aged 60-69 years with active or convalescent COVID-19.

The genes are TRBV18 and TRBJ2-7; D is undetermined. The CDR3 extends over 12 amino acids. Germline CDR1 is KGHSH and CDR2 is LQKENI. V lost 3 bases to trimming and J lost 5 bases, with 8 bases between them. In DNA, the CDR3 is TGTGCCAGCTCACCGGGCCTGAACGAGCAGTACTTC. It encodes CASSPGLNEQYF.

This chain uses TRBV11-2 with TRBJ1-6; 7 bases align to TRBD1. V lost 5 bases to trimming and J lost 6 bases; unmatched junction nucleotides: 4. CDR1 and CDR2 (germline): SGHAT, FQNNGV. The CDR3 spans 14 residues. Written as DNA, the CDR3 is TGTGCCAGCAGCGCCGGGACAGCTAATTCACCCCTCCACTTT. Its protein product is CASSAGTANSPLHF.

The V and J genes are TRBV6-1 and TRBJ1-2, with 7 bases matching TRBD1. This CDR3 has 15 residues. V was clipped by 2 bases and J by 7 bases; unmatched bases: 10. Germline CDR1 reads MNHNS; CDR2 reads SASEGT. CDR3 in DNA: TGTGCCAGCAGTGAAAACCGGGAGGGGGCGGGTGGCTACACCTTC. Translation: CASSENREGAGGYTF.

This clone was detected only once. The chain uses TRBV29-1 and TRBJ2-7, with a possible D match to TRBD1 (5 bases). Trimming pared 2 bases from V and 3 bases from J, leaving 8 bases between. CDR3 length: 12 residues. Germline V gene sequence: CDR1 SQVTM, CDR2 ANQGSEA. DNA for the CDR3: TGCAGCGTTGAAAACCAGGGCTACGAGCAGTACTTC. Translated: CSVENQGYEQYF.

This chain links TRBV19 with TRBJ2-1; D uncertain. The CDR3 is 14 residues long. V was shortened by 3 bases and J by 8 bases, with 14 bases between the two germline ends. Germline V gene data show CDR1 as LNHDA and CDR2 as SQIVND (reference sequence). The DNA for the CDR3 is TGTGCCAGTAGTATGGAGTATGCGGAAGATGAGCAGTTCTTC. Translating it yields CASSMEYAEDEQFF.

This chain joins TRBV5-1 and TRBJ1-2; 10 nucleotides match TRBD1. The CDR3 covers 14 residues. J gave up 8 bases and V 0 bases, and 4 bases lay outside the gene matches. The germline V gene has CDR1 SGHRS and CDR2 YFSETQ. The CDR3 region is CASSLGGQGKGYTF. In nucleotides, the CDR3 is TGCGCCAGCAGCTTGGGGGGACAGGGGAAGGGCTACACCTTC.

The CDR3 here is CASTGASYEQYF. CDR3 coding DNA: TGTGCCAGCACGGGAGCCTCCTACGAGCAGTACTTC. The rearrangement links TRBV6-6 to TRBJ2-7; D possibly corresponds to TRBD2 (6 bases). The V gene lost 7 bases and the J gene lost 0 bases, with 7 bases spanning the gap. This CDR3 is 12 amino acids long. Germline V gene sequence: CDR1 MNHNY, CDR2 SVGAGI (reference sequence).

CDR3: CASSWSGGIADTQYF. CDR3 in DNA: TGCGCCAGCAGTTGGAGCGGGGGGATAGCAGATACGCAGTATTTT. The chain is built from TRBV5-1 and TRBJ2-3, with 9 bases lining up with TRBD2. Germline assignment: CDR1 SGHRS and CDR2 YFSETQ. The CDR3 runs 15 residues. V shed 5 bases, J shed 4 bases, and the junction held 8 bases outside the gene matches.

The DNA for the CDR3 is TGTGCCAGCAGCTCCGTCGAGGGACTCATGAACACTGAAGCTTTCTTT. Its protein is CASSSVEGLMNTEAFF. The J gene is TRBJ1-1, the V gene TRBV5-5, with a tentative D call TRBD1 (5 bases). This CDR3 is 16 amino acids long. CDR1 and CDR2 from the germline V gene are SGHKS and YYEKEE (reference sequence). Trimming pared 3 bases from V and 0 bases from J, leaving 15 bases between.

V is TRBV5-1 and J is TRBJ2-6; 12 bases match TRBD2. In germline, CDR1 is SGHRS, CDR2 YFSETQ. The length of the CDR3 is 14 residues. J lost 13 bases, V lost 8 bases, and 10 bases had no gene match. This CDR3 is CASTATSGSLVLTF. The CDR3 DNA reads TGCGCCAGTACCGCGACTAGCGGGAGTTTAGTCCTGACTTTC.

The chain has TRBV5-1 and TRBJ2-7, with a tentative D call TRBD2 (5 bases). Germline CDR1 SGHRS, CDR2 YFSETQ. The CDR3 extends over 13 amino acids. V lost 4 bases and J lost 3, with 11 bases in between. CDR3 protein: CASSADSLYEQYF. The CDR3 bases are TGCGCCAGCAGCGCGGACTCCCTCTACGAGCAGTACTTC. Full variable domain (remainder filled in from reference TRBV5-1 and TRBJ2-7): KAGVTQTPRYLIKTRGQQVTLSCSPISGHRSVSWYQQTPGQGLQFLFEYFSETQRNKGNFPGRFSGRQFSNSRSEMNVSTLELGDSALYLCASSADSLYEQYFGPGTRLTVT.

This chain's CDR3 is CAIRLTEVNSPLHF. DNA for the CDR3: TGTGCCATCAGATTGACAGAGGTGAATTCACCCCTCCACTTT. The chain combines TRBV10-3 with TRBJ1-6; D perhaps matches TRBD1 (5 bases). The CDR3 extends over 14 amino acids. The V gene's germline CDR1 is ENHRY and CDR2 SYGVKD. Trimming took 6 bases from V and 7 from J, leaving 13 bases between them.

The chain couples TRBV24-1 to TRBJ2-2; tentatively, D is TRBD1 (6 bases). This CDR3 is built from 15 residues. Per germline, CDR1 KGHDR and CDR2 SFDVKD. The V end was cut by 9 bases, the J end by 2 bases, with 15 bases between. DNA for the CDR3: TGTGCCACCGGTCCGGGACACCGCAACACCGGGGAGCTGTTTTTT. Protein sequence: CATGPGHRNTGELFF.

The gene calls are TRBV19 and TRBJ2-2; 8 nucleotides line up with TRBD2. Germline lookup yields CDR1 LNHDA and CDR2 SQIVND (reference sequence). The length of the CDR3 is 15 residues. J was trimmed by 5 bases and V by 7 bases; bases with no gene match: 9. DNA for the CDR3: TGTGCCAGTATTTCAGCGGGAGTTGGAACCGGGGAGCTGTTTTTT. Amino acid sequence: CASISAGVGTGELFF.

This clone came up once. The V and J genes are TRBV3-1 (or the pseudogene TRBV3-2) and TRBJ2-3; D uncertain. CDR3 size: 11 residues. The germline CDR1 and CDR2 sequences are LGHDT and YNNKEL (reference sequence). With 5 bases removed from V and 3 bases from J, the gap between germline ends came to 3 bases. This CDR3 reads CASSSTDTQYF. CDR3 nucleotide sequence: TGTGCCAGCAGCTCGACAGATACGCAGTATTTT.

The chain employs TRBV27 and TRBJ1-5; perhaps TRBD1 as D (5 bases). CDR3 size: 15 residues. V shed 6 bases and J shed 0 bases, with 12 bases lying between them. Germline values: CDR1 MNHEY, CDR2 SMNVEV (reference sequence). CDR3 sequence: CASRPGLISNQPQHF. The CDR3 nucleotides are TGTGCCAGCAGGCCGGGACTGATTAGCAATCAGCCCCAGCATTTT.

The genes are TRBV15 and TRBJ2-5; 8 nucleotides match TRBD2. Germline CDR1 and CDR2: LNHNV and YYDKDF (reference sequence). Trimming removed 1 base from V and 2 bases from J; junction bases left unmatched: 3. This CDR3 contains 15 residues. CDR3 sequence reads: CATSRVTGGQETQYF. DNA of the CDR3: TGTGCCACCAGCAGAGTAACGGGAGGGCAAGAGACCCAGTACTTC.

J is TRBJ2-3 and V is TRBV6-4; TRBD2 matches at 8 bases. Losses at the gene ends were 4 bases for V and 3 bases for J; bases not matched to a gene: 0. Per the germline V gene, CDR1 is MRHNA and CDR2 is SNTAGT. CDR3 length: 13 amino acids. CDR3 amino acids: CASSVAGTDTQYF. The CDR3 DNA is TGTGCCAGCAGTGTAGCGGGGACAGATACGCAGTATTTT.

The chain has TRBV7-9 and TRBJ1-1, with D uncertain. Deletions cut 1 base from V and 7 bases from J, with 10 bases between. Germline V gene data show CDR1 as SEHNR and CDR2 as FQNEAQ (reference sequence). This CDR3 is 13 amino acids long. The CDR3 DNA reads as TGTGCCAGCAGCTTAGGTAACAGACGTGAAGCTTTCTTT. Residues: CASSLGNRREAFF.

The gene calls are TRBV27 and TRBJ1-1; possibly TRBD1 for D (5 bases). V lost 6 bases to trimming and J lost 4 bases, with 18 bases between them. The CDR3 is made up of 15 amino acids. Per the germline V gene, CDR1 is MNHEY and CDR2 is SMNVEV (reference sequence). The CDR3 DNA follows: TGTGCCAGCAGCAACATCGGCGGGGCTGGCACTGAAGCTTTCTTT. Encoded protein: CASSNIGGAGTEAFF.

This chain's CDR3 is CATSDSQGIEQYF. The DNA of the CDR3 is TGTGCCACCAGTGATTCACAGGGGATCGAGCAGTACTTC. V gene TRBV24-1 combines with J gene TRBJ2-7; 7 nucleotides match TRBD1. The germline V gene has CDR1 KGHDR and CDR2 SFDVKD. CDR3 size: 13 residues. With V trimmed by 2 bases and J by 6 bases, 3 bases remained unmatched.